This section outlines one T cell receptor (beta chain) sequence together with its context. No antigen is known for it. The source of the sample is a study of cytomegalovirus exposure and HLA in healthy donors. Study-wide findings and caveats: The authors later linked a missense DCLRE1C variant to TCR beta V- and J-gene trimming. Both high specificity and high sensitivity reportedly marked the classifier's diagnosis of cytomegalovirus status.

Use of 60 Vbeta and 13 Jbeta primers characterized the PCR. The repertoire was sequenced with immunoSEQ multiplex PCR; TCRdb's copy has only in-frame clones and lacks some. The repertoire includes 120,000 or so clones, 80% to 85% of them detected once, and less than 2.5% sits in the top ten. This CDR3 is 17 amino acids long. The germline V gene encodes CDR1 SGHAT and CDR2 FQNNGV. V dropped 6 bases and J dropped 1 base, with 21 bases sitting between them. This sequence joins TRBV11-2 and TRBJ1-2, with a possible D match to TRBD1 (5 bases). This sequence originates from a woman aged 40 to 49 in good health and CMV-seronegative. The sequencing sample was made of PBMCs. DNA of the CDR3: TGTGCCAGCAGACTATTGCCCGGGGGAGCAAGTAACTATGGCTACACCTTC. Amino acids: CASRLLPGGASNYGYTF.